Listed here is a single T cell receptor (beta chain). The CDR3 length is 14 residues. Trimming took off 6 bases at V and 7 bases at J, with 16 bases between the two ends. Germline CDR1 LNHDA, CDR2 SQIVND (reference sequence). The data derive from a study of cytomegalovirus exposure and HLA in healthy donors. Study details: When 398 donors were genotyped, about 86% of them were found to fall in the Caucasian-associated ancestry cluster.

The PCR contained 60 Vbeta and 13 Jbeta primers. Repertoires were generated with immunoSEQ multiplex PCR, while TCRdb's copy carries only in-frame clones and drops some. The sample holds roughly 130,000 clones, around 77% seen once. Material for sequencing was PBMCs. This clonotype originated in a woman between 50 and 59 years old in good health and CMV-seronegative. The chain recombines TRBV19 with TRBJ1-5; D perhaps matches TRBD1 (6 bases). This chain's CDR3 is CASSVGGARQPQHF. In DNA, the CDR3 is TGTGCCAGTAGCGTGGGGGGGGCGCGACAGCCCCAGCATTTT.